What follows are 27 T cell receptor beta chains derived from one specimen sequenced in a study of T-cell memory formation after mild COVID-19. TCRdb analysed the 5' RACE reads with MiXCR anew, one entry per CDR3 protein. The sample includes around 25,000 distinct CDR3 sequences, roughly 7.4% seen only once; the top ten take roughly 14%. The specimen was PBMCs or a T cell subset sorted from them (not recorded which). These receptors all stem from an adult woman who had mild COVID-19 (a few samples of this study predate the infection). Cell type and time point are not known.

This clonotype came up many times. The chain joins TRBV20-1 to TRBJ1-1, with 8 nucleotides matching TRBD1. Germline CDR1 reads DFQATT; CDR2 reads SNEGSKA (reference sequence). V was pared by 3 bases and J by 5 bases, with 8 bases of the junction left unmatched. The CDR3 is 14 residues long. The CDR3 region has the DNA TGCAGTGCTAGGAGACAGGGGAAAGAGACTGAAGCTTTCTTT. Protein: CSARRQGKETEAFF.

This clonotype was detected many times. The chain has TRBV29-1 and TRBJ1-1; D might be TRBD1 (5 bases). Germline V gives CDR1 SQVTM, CDR2 ANQGSEA. The V gene lost 6 bases and the J gene lost 4 bases, with 18 bases spanning the gap. CDR3 length: 14 residues. The CDR3, as DNA: TGCAGCGTGGGGGGAAAAACAGGCCCCACTGAAGCTTTCTTT. As protein: CSVGGKTGPTEAFF.

The sample holds many counts of this clonotype. V and J are TRBV20-1 and TRBJ2-3; the D is unclear. The germline CDR1 and CDR2 sequences are DFQATT and SNEGSKA (reference sequence). The length of the CDR3 is 18 residues. Trimming stripped 0 bases from V and 2 bases from J, with 21 bases between. The CDR3 DNA is TGCAGTGCTAGAGAGCCAGAACAGAACCCCCTTTACACAGATACGCAGTATTTT. It yields the protein CSAREPEQNPLYTDTQYF.

Many counts were recorded for this clonotype. The J gene is TRBJ2-1, the V gene TRBV7-3, with TRBD2 matching 11 bases. CDR3 length: 15 amino acids. Germline V CDR1 and CDR2: SGHTA, FQGTGA. Losses at the gene ends were 5 bases for V and 4 bases for J; bases not matched to a gene: 4. This chain's CDR3 is CASSHRLAGYNEQFF. The DNA of the CDR3 is TGTGCCAGCAGCCACCGACTAGCGGGGTACAATGAGCAGTTCTTC.

This clonotype was counted ten times or more. The CDR3 is CAISLDSNQPQHF. CDR3 bases: TGTGCCATCAGTCTTGACAGTAATCAGCCCCAGCATTTT. V gene TRBV10-3 combines with J gene TRBJ1-5; D possibly corresponds to TRBD1 (5 bases). Trimming stripped 5 bases from V and 4 bases from J, with 9 bases between. The CDR3 length is 13 residues. Germline V gene data show CDR1 as ENHRY and CDR2 as SYGVKD.

This clonotype showed up many times. J is TRBJ2-2 and V is TRBV7-8; 10 bases are shared with TRBD2. From germline, CDR1 is SGHVS and CDR2 FQNEAQ. The CDR3 runs 18 residues. V lost 5 bases and J lost 0; bases outside the gene matches: 9. The CDR3 DNA reads as TGTGCCAGCAGCCTCCAAAGCGGACTAGCGGCGAACACCGGGGAGCTGTTTTTT. This sequence encodes CASSLQSGLAANTGELFF.

There are many counts of this clonotype. The chain carries TRBV6-2 or TRBV6-3 and TRBJ2-7; a possible D gene is TRBD1 (6 bases). There are 13 residues in the CDR3. The V gene's germline CDR1 is MNHEY and CDR2 SVGEGT. V lost 4 bases, J lost 4 bases, and 11 bases lay in between. CDR3 loop: CASSFGQKYEQYF. The CDR3 nucleotides read TGTGCCAGCAGTTTTGGACAGAAGTACGAGCAGTACTTC.

This clonotype appeared many times. V usage is TRBV5-1 and J usage is TRBJ2-7; 8 bases map to TRBD2. Trimming removed 0 bases from V and 4 bases from J; junction bases left unmatched: 9. This CDR3 contains 16 residues. Per the germline V gene, CDR1 is SGHRS and CDR2 is YFSETQ. CDR3 DNA: TGCGCCAGCAGCTTGGGTCCTAGCGGGCGATCTTACGAGCAGTACTTC. Amino acids: CASSLGPSGRSYEQYF.

This clonotype occurred many times. The chain couples TRBV20-1 to TRBJ2-4; the D is unclear. CDR1 and CDR2 from the germline V gene are DFQATT and SNEGSKA (reference sequence). Trimming removed 5 bases from V and 7 bases from J, with 18 bases in between. This CDR3 is 14 amino acids long. This chain's CDR3 is CSAHRLGDSNIQYF. CDR3 in DNA: TGCAGTGCTCACCGCCTAGGTGACTCGAACATTCAGTACTTC.

Ten or more counts support this clonotype. The rearrangement links TRBV3-1 to TRBJ2-5; TRBD2 aligns across 7 bases. The V segment lost 4 bases and the J segment 5 bases; nucleotides outside the gene matches: 16. Germline loops: CDR1 LGHDT, CDR2 YNNKEL (reference sequence). The CDR3 contains 17 residues. CDR3 bases: TGTGCCAGCAGCCCGGAGGTCGACCGGCCCGGGAGGGAGACCCAGTACTTC. As protein: CASSPEVDRPGRETQYF.

This chain links TRBV27 with TRBJ1-5; no reliable D call. In germline, CDR1 is MNHEY, CDR2 SMNVEV (reference sequence). The CDR3 runs to 13 residues. Trimming cost V 4 bases and J 4 bases, with 8 bases left between them. CDR3 protein: CASSYGKNQPQHF. The CDR3 nucleotides read TGTGCCAGCAGTTACGGCAAAAATCAGCCCCAGCATTTT.

This clonotype was counted ten times or more. The rearrangement joins TRBV5-1 to TRBJ2-7; 10 bases are a match to TRBD1. The V gene end was trimmed by 4 bases and the J gene end by 5 bases; junction bases not matched to a gene: 3. The CDR3 contains 13 residues. In germline, CDR1 is SGHRS, CDR2 YFSETQ. The CDR3 sequence is CASSRDRGHEQYF. CDR3 in DNA: TGCGCCAGCAGCAGGGACAGGGGCCACGAGCAGTACTTC. Supplemented by reference TRBV5-1 and TRBJ2-7, the full variable domain reads KAGVTQTPRYLIKTRGQQVTLSCSPISGHRSVSWYQQTPGQGLQFLFEYFSETQRNKGNFPGRFSGRQFSNSRSEMNVSTLELGDSALYLCASSRDRGHEQYFGPGTRLTVT.

This clonotype was seen ten or more times. A read error may produce the germline difference seen at one junction end. The genes are TRBV9 and TRBJ2-5; 14 nucleotides agree with TRBD2. Germline assignment: CDR1 SGDLS and CDR2 YYNGEE. The CDR3 covers 14 residues. The CDR3 reads CASSVGLAGGPSDF. The CDR3 nucleotides read TGTGCCAGCAGCGTAGGACTAGCGGGGGGGCCATCAGACTTC.

The chain recombines TRBV14 with TRBJ2-3; a weak D match, TRBD1 (5 bases). V was clipped by 0 bases and J by 3 bases, with 19 bases between them. The CDR3 extends over 18 amino acids. Germline loops: CDR1 SGHDN, CDR2 FVKESK. The CDR3 sequence: CASSQDRGRVRSTDTQYF. As DNA, the CDR3 is TGTGCCAGCAGCCAAGATAGGGGCAGGGTCAGGTCGACAGATACGCAGTATTTT. The whole variable domain, remainder taken from reference TRBV14 and TRBJ2-3, is EAGVTQFPSHSVIEKGQTVTLRCDPISGHDNLYWYRRVMGKEIKFLLHFVKESKQDESGMPNNRFLAERTGGTYSTLKVQPAELEDSGVYFCASSQDRGRVRSTDTQYFGPGTRLTVL.

This clonotype was picked up many times. J is TRBJ2-5 and V is TRBV11-1; D possibly corresponds to TRBD2 (5 bases). The CDR3 is made up of 13 amino acids. The germline V and J ends were trimmed by 3 bases and 2 bases, with 7 bases remaining between them. CDR1 is SGHAT, CDR2 FQDESV, per germline (reference sequence). The CDR3 DNA reads as TGTGCCAGCAGCTTCCGGGGTCAAGAGACCCAGTACTTC. The encoded protein is CASSFRGQETQYF.

This clonotype was seen many times. The J gene is TRBJ2-2, the V gene TRBV27; D unresolved. CDR3 size: 13 residues. Between the trimmed V and J ends, which lost 3 bases and 7 bases, there was a span of 9 bases. CDR1 is MNHEY, CDR2 SMNVEV, per germline (reference sequence). CDR3 DNA sequence: TGTGCCAGCAGTTTCCCAACCGGCGGGGAGCTGTTTTTT. Protein sequence: CASSFPTGGELFF.

This clonotype was detected ten times or more. This chain links TRBV18 with TRBJ1-5; D is uncertain. The CDR3 loop spans 14 amino acids. The V gene lost 6 bases and the J gene lost 1 base, with 10 bases spanning the gap. Germline CDR1 KGHSH, CDR2 LQKENI. CDR3 in DNA: TGTGCCAGCTCGCCCGCGAACAGCAATCAGCCCCAGCATTTT. It specifies CASSPANSNQPQHF.

This clonotype has ten or more counts. J is TRBJ1-6 and V is TRBV25-1; D remains ambiguous. This CDR3 is built from 14 residues. Trimming removed 5 bases from V and 8 bases from J, with 13 bases in between. Looked up from germline, CDR1 is MGHDK and CDR2 is SYGVNS. The CDR3 loop reads CASSSSGRDSPLHF. Written as DNA, the CDR3 is TGTGCCAGCAGTTCATCGGGTCGGGATTCACCCCTCCACTTT.

This clonotype has at least ten counts. The V and J genes are TRBV15 and TRBJ2-6; D is uncertain. The CDR3 is made up of 15 amino acids. Germline V CDR1 and CDR2: LNHNV, YYDKDF (reference sequence). The V and J ends lost 4 bases and 0 bases respectively, with 7 bases between them. CDR3: CATSTPRSGANVLTF. In nucleotides, the CDR3 is TGTGCCACCAGCACTCCCCGCTCTGGGGCCAACGTCCTGACTTTC.

This clonotype counts as medium-sized. The gene calls are TRBV20-1 and TRBJ2-1, with D perhaps TRBD1 (5 bases). V was pared by 0 bases and J by 9 bases, with 12 bases between. CDR1 is DFQATT and CDR2 is SNEGSKA in the germline V gene (reference sequence). The CDR3 is 13 residues long. In DNA, the CDR3 is TGCAGTGCTAGAGATACAGGTGTCTCTGAGCAGTTCTTC. It codes for CSARDTGVSEQFF.

This clonotype was observed at least ten times. The V and J genes are TRBV20-1 and TRBJ2-7; 8 nucleotides agree with TRBD1. This CDR3 comprises 14 residues. Germline V gene sequence: CDR1 DFQATT, CDR2 SNEGSKA (reference sequence). With 5 bases clipped from V and 0 bases from J, the junction kept 6 bases outside the gene matches. CDR3 coding DNA: TGCAGTGCTGAAACAGGGGGGAGCTCCTACGAGCAGTACTTC. It codes for CSAETGGSSYEQYF.

This clonotype was counted many times. The V call is TRBV4-3, the J call TRBJ1-2; D gene ambiguous. The CDR3 runs 14 residues. Per germline, CDR1 LGHNA and CDR2 YSLEER. V was shortened by 0 bases and J by 3 bases, with 8 bases between the two germline ends. CDR3 residues: CASSQEVTHYGYTF. In DNA, the CDR3 is TGCGCCAGCAGCCAAGAGGTAACCCACTATGGCTACACCTTC.

In this sample, this clonotype turned up a few times. This chain links TRBV12-3 or TRBV12-4 with TRBJ1-5, with 12 bases identical to TRBD1. J lost 6 bases, V lost 3 bases, and 6 bases had no gene match. The CDR3 loop spans 16 amino acids. In DNA form, the CDR3 reads TGTGCCAGCAGTTTGCGGGACAGGGGGCGCGGTCAGCCCCAGCATTTT. This encodes CASSLRDRGRGQPQHF.

A few counts support this clonotype. This sequence joins TRBV19 and TRBJ1-4; 9 bases are shared with TRBD1. The CDR3 loop spans 13 amino acids. Germline V gene data show CDR1 as LNHDA and CDR2 as SQIVND (reference sequence). V dropped 10 bases and J dropped 6; count of bases not matched to a gene: 6. The CDR3 region is CATLRQGDEKLFF. The CDR3 DNA is TGTGCCACCCTCCGACAGGGGGATGAAAAACTGTTTTTT.

The rearrangement uses TRBV7-2 and TRBJ2-1, with 12 bases lining up with TRBD2. Trimming removed 2 bases from V and 7 bases from J; junction bases left unmatched: 12. The CDR3 has 18 amino acids. CDR1 is SGHTA and CDR2 is FQGNSA in the germline V gene. In DNA, the CDR3 is TGTGCCAGCAGCTTACAACTTAGACTAGCGGGAGATATAAATGAGCAGTTCTTC. This translates into CASSLQLRLAGDINEQFF.

This clonotype is medium-sized (0.01 to 0.1%) within its sample. The rearrangement joins TRBV3-1 to TRBJ2-1, with D tentatively TRBD2 (6 bases). This CDR3 region has 15 residues. V dropped 0 bases and J dropped 8 bases, with 14 bases sitting between them. Germline values: CDR1 LGHDT, CDR2 YNNKEL (reference sequence). Written as DNA, the CDR3 is TGTGCCAGCAGCCAAGATCGAGTTAGCGGCGATGAGCAGTTCTTC. The encoded protein is CASSQDRVSGDEQFF.

This clonotype was found many times. This CDR3 is CSATRAGPRDGYTF. The CDR3 DNA sequence: TGCAGTGCTACGCGGGCAGGTCCGAGAGATGGCTACACCTTC. The chain combines TRBV20-1 with TRBJ1-2; D gene ambiguous. Looked up from germline, CDR1 is DFQATT and CDR2 is SNEGSKA (reference sequence). The CDR3 runs 14 residues. V was cut by 4 bases and J by 6 bases, with 18 bases left in between.